Below are 22 T cell receptor beta chains sequenced from a single sample in a study of human T cells and chemical hapten exposure. Time point noted: patch test 1, 2 weeks after DPC sensitization. The sample's treatment: therapeutic diphenylcyclopropenone sensitization with weekly scalp DPC. TCRdb re-called the RACE reads with MiXCR, one entry per CDR3 protein. Counted here are approximately 400,000 distinct CDR3 sequences, roughly 4.8% occurring once; the ten biggest clones make up under 3%. Sequences were derived from whole blood, sampled in connection with sensitization to the hapten diphenylcyclopropenone (DPC). The receptors come from a woman aged 45-59 years with alopecia areata. Some clones in this sample may be carry-over from other donors' samples.

The chain employs TRBV20-1 and TRBJ2-7, with no clear D. Germline V CDR1 and CDR2: DFQATT, SNEGSKA (reference sequence). V was trimmed by 0 bases and J by 3 bases, leaving 9 bases between them. This CDR3 contains 13 residues. The CDR3 here is CSARETRNYEQYF. The CDR3 region has the DNA TGCAGTGCTAGAGAAACGCGAAACTACGAGCAGTACTTC.

This clonotype was observed at least ten times. The chain has TRBV28 and TRBJ1-1; a weak D match, TRBD1 (5 bases). This CDR3 region has 15 residues. Per germline, CDR1 MDHEN and CDR2 SYDVKM. V gave up 3 bases and J gave up 4 bases, with 15 bases separating them. CDR3 sequence reads: CASSLSRGLSTEAFF. DNA of the CDR3: TGTGCCAGCAGTTTGTCCCGGGGGTTAAGCACTGAAGCTTTCTTT.

The chain uses TRBV13 and TRBJ2-3; TRBD2 agrees at 14 bases. V lost 4 bases and J lost 6; bases outside the gene matches: 12. This CDR3 has 18 amino acids. Germline loops: CDR1 PRHDT, CDR2 FYEKMQ (reference sequence). CDR3 residues: CASSSRTSGGPPVDTQYF. DNA of the CDR3: TGTGCCAGCAGCTCGAGGACTAGCGGGGGGCCGCCCGTTGATACGCAGTATTTT.

This clonotype was recorded at least ten times. The chain combines TRBV5-1 with TRBJ2-1; 11 bases are shared with TRBD2. J gave up 3 bases and V 5 bases, and 10 bases lay outside the gene matches. The CDR3 consists of 17 residues. In germline, CDR1 is SGHRS, CDR2 YFSETQ. CDR3 DNA: TGCGCCAGCAGTTATGCTAGCGGGGGGCTAATCTACAATGAGCAGTTCTTC. It encodes CASSYASGGLIYNEQFF.

This clonotype was counted between two and nine times. The V gene is TRBV20-1, the J gene TRBJ1-5; TRBD1 matches at 8 bases. This CDR3 region has 15 residues. Trimming cost V 5 bases and J 0 bases; bases outside gene matches: 6. The germline V gene has CDR1 DFQATT and CDR2 SNEGSKA (reference sequence). The CDR3 region has the DNA TGCAGTGCTGGGACAGGCGCCTATAGCAATCAGCCCCAGCATTTT. Residues: CSAGTGAYSNQPQHF.

The V call is TRBV12-3 or TRBV12-4, the J call TRBJ2-3, with 8 bases that match TRBD2. V gave up 7 bases and J gave up 1 base; unmatched junction bases: 4. This CDR3 has 14 residues. Here the CDR3 reads CASNLGLGTDTQYF. The DNA of the CDR3 is TGTGCCAGCAACCTGGGACTAGGCACAGATACGCAGTATTTT.

There are many counts of this clonotype. V usage is TRBV29-1 and J usage is TRBJ1-2, with TRBD1 identical over 9 bases. Germline assignment: CDR1 SQVTM and CDR2 ANQGSEA. The CDR3 extends over 13 amino acids. Trimming at V came to 8 bases and at J to 3 bases, leaving 7 bases not matched to a gene. The CDR3 here is CSTYRTGDYGYTF. CDR3 DNA sequence: TGCAGCACATACAGGACAGGGGACTATGGCTACACCTTC. The whole variable domain, filled in from reference TRBV29-1 and TRBJ1-2, reads SAVISQKPSRDICQRGTSLTIQCQVDSQVTMMFWYRQQPGQSLTLIATANQGSEATYESGFVIDKFPISRPNLTFSTLTVSNMSPEDSSIYLCSTYRTGDYGYTFGSGTRLTVV.

This clonotype has a count of ten or more. The chain has TRBV7-2 and TRBJ2-3, with a tentative D call TRBD2 (6 bases). The CDR3 length is 16 residues. Per the germline V gene, CDR1 is SGHTA and CDR2 is FQGNSA. V was shortened by 3 bases and J by 5 bases, with 18 bases between the two germline ends. For the CDR3, the DNA is TGTGCCAGCAGCTTCGGCGGGGCAGGGAGTAGAGATACGCAGTATTTT. Its protein is CASSFGGAGSRDTQYF.

V gene TRBV7-3 combines with J gene TRBJ2-7; TRBD2 matches 8 bases. CDR1 is SGHTA and CDR2 is FQGTGA in the germline V gene. The CDR3 totals 14 residues. Trimming at V came to 2 bases and at J to 7 bases, leaving 7 bases not matched to a gene. CDR3 loop: CASSLGGGPREQYF. The CDR3 coding sequence is TGTGCCAGCAGCTTAGGCGGGGGGCCACGGGAGCAGTACTTC.

In this sample, this clonotype turned up a few times. The chain joins TRBV6-5 to TRBJ2-7, with 9 bases lining up with TRBD1. The J segment lost 4 bases and the V segment lost 4 bases, leaving 20 bases of the junction unmatched. CDR1 is MNHEY and CDR2 is SVGAGI in the germline V gene. The CDR3 extends over 19 amino acids. In DNA form, the CDR3 reads TGTGCCAGCAGTTTCACCTTCGAACTCCTGGGACAGGGAGAGTACGAGCAGTACTTC. Amino acid sequence: CASSFTFELLGQGEYEQYF.

This clonotype was detected many times. The rearrangement joins TRBV15 to TRBJ2-5; D is ambiguous. The germline V and J ends were trimmed by 2 bases and 2 bases, with 9 bases remaining between them. CDR3 length: 14 amino acids. Per the germline V gene, CDR1 is LNHNV and CDR2 is YYDKDF (reference sequence). CDR3 in DNA: TGTGCCACCAGCAGAACGGGTCCACAAGAGACCCAGTACTTC. This translates into CATSRTGPQETQYF.

This clonotype has at least ten counts. The chain couples TRBV18 to TRBJ2-5; 8 bases line up with TRBD1. Germline-derived CDR1 and CDR2 are KGHSH and LQKENI. The trim removed 3 bases at V and 2 bases at J, leaving 5 bases unmatched. The CDR3 has 15 amino acids. CDR3 in DNA: TGTGCCAGCTCACCCGGGACAGGCGGTCAAGAGACCCAGTACTTC. Encoded protein: CASSPGTGGQETQYF.

The V and J genes are TRBV12-3 or TRBV12-4 and TRBJ1-5; D gene uncertain. V lost 6 bases, J lost 2 bases, and 14 bases lay in between. This CDR3 comprises 15 residues. CDR3 DNA sequence: TGTGCCAGCAGGTTTGAGGGAAGGGGCAATCAGCCCCAGCATTTT. It translates to CASRFEGRGNQPQHF.

About this clonotype itself: Possible read error: a much larger clone is one base away. The chain couples TRBV7-9 to TRBJ1-1; D is possibly TRBD1 (5 bases). The CDR3 has 16 amino acids. Trimming removed 1 base from V and 0 bases from J, with 12 bases in between. The germline gives CDR1 SEHNR, CDR2 FQNEAQ (reference sequence). This chain's CDR3 is CASSLGIGVMNTEAFF. CDR3 coding DNA: TGTGCCAGCAGCTTAGGGATAGGGGTGATGAACACTGAAGCTTTCTTT.

In DNA, the CDR3 is TGCAGTGCTAGAACAGGTGTCCGAGAGACCCAGTACTTC. Amino acids: CSARTGVRETQYF. V gene TRBV20-1 combines with J gene TRBJ2-5; D is possibly TRBD1 (5 bases). Germline CDR1 DFQATT, CDR2 SNEGSKA (reference sequence). The CDR3 totals 13 residues. V dropped 2 bases and J dropped 4 bases, with 11 bases sitting between them.

Many counts were recorded for this clonotype. The chain has TRBV27 and TRBJ2-2; a weak D match, TRBD1 (6 bases). Germline V gene lookup returns CDR1 MNHEY and CDR2 SMNVEV (reference sequence). Trimming took 8 bases from V and 4 from J, leaving 8 bases between them. The CDR3 has 12 residues. DNA of the CDR3: TGTGCCAGCTCGGACAGCACCGGGGAGCTGTTTTTT. It yields the protein CASSDSTGELFF.

This clonotype has just a few counts. The genes are TRBV20-1 and TRBJ1-5; TRBD1 might be the D (5 bases). Trimming shortened V by 5 bases and J by 0 bases, and 8 bases separated the two germline ends. CDR3 length equals 13 residues. Germline CDR1 and CDR2: DFQATT and SNEGSKA (reference sequence). This CDR3 is CSAVDSSNQPQHF. The CDR3 DNA reads TGCAGTGCTGTTGACAGTAGCAATCAGCCCCAGCATTTT.

Regarding this clonotype: A much bigger clone sits one base away, suggesting this may be a read error. The V call is TRBV12-3 or TRBV12-4, the J call TRBJ1-5, with D maybe TRBD1 (5 bases). This CDR3 is 14 amino acids long. The V end was cut by 6 bases, the J end by 6 bases, with 15 bases between. Here the CDR3 reads CASSPSRGIQPQHF. The CDR3 DNA reads as TGTGCCAGCAGCCCTTCTAGGGGCATTCAGCCCCAGCATTTT.

The rearrangement uses TRBV12-3 or TRBV12-4 and TRBJ1-1; D ambiguous. Trimming took 5 bases from V and 0 from J, leaving 13 bases between them. There are 15 residues in the CDR3. The CDR3 DNA sequence: TGTGCCAGCAGTCCCCTGCGACCTATGAACACTGAAGCTTTCTTT. This sequence encodes CASSPLRPMNTEAFF.

This clonotype occurred many times. This chain joins TRBV5-1 and TRBJ1-3, with D hard to call. Between the trimmed V and J ends, which lost 0 bases and 0 bases, there was a span of 10 bases. CDR1 and CDR2 from the germline V gene are SGHRS and YFSETQ. The CDR3 extends over 16 amino acids. This CDR3 is CASSLGVGGSGNTIYF. In DNA form, the CDR3 reads TGCGCCAGCAGCTTGGGGGTCGGAGGCTCTGGAAACACCATATATTTT.

In its sample, this clonotype was seen many times. The rearrangement uses TRBV6-1 and TRBJ1-1; TRBD1 agrees at 9 bases. V lost 1 base to trimming and J lost 7 bases; unmatched junction nucleotides: 4. The CDR3 has 14 amino acids. Germline CDR1 MNHNS, CDR2 SASEGT. The CDR3 region is CASSEGTGEFEAFF. CDR3 bases: TGTGCCAGCAGTGAAGGGACAGGGGAGTTTGAAGCTTTCTTT.

To note about this clonotype: A read error may be the cause here, since a much bigger clone is one base away. The chain recombines TRBV20-1 with TRBJ1-5, with D possibly TRBD1 on 6 matching bases. CDR3 size: 15 residues. Germline V gene lookup returns CDR1 DFQATT and CDR2 SNEGSKA (reference sequence). V gave up 4 bases and J gave up 0 bases, with 13 bases separating them. The CDR3 here is CSATGTMCSNQPQHF. The CDR3 DNA sequence: TGCAGTGCTACCGGGACAATGTGTAGCAATCAGCCCCAGCATTTT.